These 24 T cell receptor beta chains originate from one sample sequenced in a study of PD-1 blockade in classical Hodgkin lymphoma. Specified time point: cycle 4 day 1 (C4D1), after 5 to 7 weeks of nivolumab. Each and every patient relapsed after autologous stem cell transplantation, and patients got differing brentuximab vedotin exposure. The data were produced by immunoSEQ multiplex PCR, yet TCRdb's version contains in-frame clones alone and is incomplete. This repertoire shows over 60,000 clones, around nine tenths found once; its top ten account for around 8%. Sample: peripheral blood mononuclear cells (PBMCs), taken before the fourth cycle of nivolumab. The receptor source for this set is a human donor with classical Hodgkin lymphoma.

In this sample, this clone is medium-sized. This rearrangement joins TRBV4-1 to TRBJ1-3; 9 bases align to TRBD1. V gave up 2 bases and J gave up 2 bases; unmatched junction bases: 7. The CDR3 is 17 residues long. CDR1 is MGHRA and CDR2 is YSYEKL in the germline V gene. This chain's CDR3 is CASSQRTGDPPGNTIYF. The DNA for the CDR3 is TGCGCCAGCAGCCAACGGACAGGGGATCCCCCTGGAAACACCATATATTTT.

This sequence joins TRBV2 and TRBJ2-3, with 7 positions matching TRBD2. Germline-derived CDR1 and CDR2 are SNHLY and FYNNEI. The CDR3 loop spans 14 amino acids. Trimming took 8 bases from V and 0 from J; bases not matched to a gene: 5. The CDR3 DNA follows: TGTGCCAGCCCGGGACTATTAAGCACAGATACGCAGTATTTT. The encoded protein is CASPGLLSTDTQYF.

J is TRBJ2-4 and V is TRBV9; D is perhaps TRBD1 (5 bases). With 5 bases removed from V and 9 bases from J, the gap between germline ends came to 12 bases. Per the germline V gene, CDR1 is SGDLS and CDR2 is YYNGEE. This CDR3 is built from 12 residues. CDR3 loop: CASSSSQGIQYF. CDR3 coding DNA: TGTGCCAGCAGTTCGAGCCAGGGCATTCAGTACTTC.

The chain uses TRBV10-2 and TRBJ2-3; D unresolved. V was trimmed by 6 bases and J by 0 bases, leaving 10 bases between them. Germline V CDR1 and CDR2: WSHSY, SAAADI. The CDR3 runs to 14 residues. CDR3 bases: TGCGCCAGCAGAGCTGTCCCTAGCACAGATACGCAGTATTTT. This translates into CASRAVPSTDTQYF.

The rearrangement links TRBV9 to TRBJ2-3; tentatively, D is TRBD1 (5 bases). The length of the CDR3 is 17 residues. Germline V gene lookup returns CDR1 SGDLS and CDR2 YYNGEE. The V end was cut by 3 bases, the J end by 6 bases, with 23 bases between. The CDR3 DNA sequence: TGTGCCAGCAGCGCCGCCCCATGGACACAGTCAGCGGATACGCAGTATTTT. Translating gives CASSAAPWTQSADTQYF.

The chain carries TRBV2 and TRBJ2-5; D ambiguous. Trimming removed 6 bases at V and 0 bases at J, with 14 bases between. The CDR3 covers 15 residues. Germline V lookup: CDR1 SNHLY, CDR2 FYNNEI. The CDR3 protein is CASRGARWYQETQYF. The CDR3 bases are TGTGCCAGCAGGGGTGCCAGGTGGTACCAAGAGACCCAGTACTTC.

This clone was observed a single time. The rearrangement joins TRBV28 to TRBJ2-3; D is ambiguous. This CDR3 contains 13 residues. V gave up 4 bases and J gave up 5 bases, with 10 bases separating them. Germline V lookup: CDR1 MDHEN, CDR2 SYDVKM. CDR3: CASSSTEIDTQYF. CDR3 coding DNA: TGTGCCAGCAGTTCCACAGAGATAGATACGCAGTATTTT.

The chain joins TRBV19 to TRBJ1-1, with 7 nucleotides matching TRBD1. Germline trimming cut 1 base from V and 5 bases from J; bases unmatched to any gene: 7. Germline V gives CDR1 LNHDA, CDR2 SQIVND (reference sequence). The CDR3 has 15 residues. CDR3 loop: CASSIGTRGLTEAFF. Here the CDR3 DNA reads TGTGCCAGTAGTATAGGTACGAGGGGGCTGACTGAAGCTTTCTTT.

The chain couples TRBV7-2 to TRBJ2-7; TRBD2 matches at 9 bases. The germline V gene encodes CDR1 SGHTA and CDR2 FQGNSA. Trimming removed 4 bases from V and 6 bases from J; junction bases left unmatched: 16. The CDR3 has 17 residues. CDR3 sequence: CASSSRGTSSLESEQYF. CDR3 coding DNA: TGTGCCAGCAGCTCCCGGGGGACTAGCTCCTTGGAGAGCGAGCAGTACTTC.

The chain combines TRBV12-5 with TRBJ2-5; 7 bases map to TRBD1. Losses at the gene ends were 8 bases for V and 3 bases for J; bases not matched to a gene: 6. The CDR3 extends over 13 amino acids. Germline V lookup: CDR1 LGHNT, CDR2 FRNRAP. The CDR3 nucleotides are TGTGCTAGTCTCGGGACAGTCAAAGAGACCCAGTACTTC. It yields the protein CASLGTVKETQYF.

The rearrangement joins TRBV5-4 to TRBJ2-1, with TRBD1 matching 9 bases. The V gene's germline CDR1 is SGHNT and CDR2 YYREEE (reference sequence). The CDR3 covers 15 residues. With V trimmed by 0 bases and J by 2 bases, 0 bases remained unmatched. Written as DNA, the CDR3 is TGTGCCAGCAGCTTGGGACAGGGGGCCTACAATGAGCAGTTCTTC. It codes for CASSLGQGAYNEQFF.

The rearrangement uses TRBV2 and TRBJ1-6; TRBD1 aligns across 9 bases. In germline, CDR1 is SNHLY, CDR2 FYNNEI. This CDR3 contains 17 residues. Unmatched junction bases numbered 7, after V lost 3 bases and J lost 4 bases. The CDR3 bases are TGTGCCAGCAGTGAGCTGACAGGGGGTATGTATAATTCACCCCTCCACTTT. Translation: CASSELTGGMYNSPLHF.

This clone is a singleton in its sample. The CDR3 region is CASSLTRTGGNTEAFF. The CDR3 DNA is TGTGCCAGCAGCTTAACCCGGACAGGGGGCAACACTGAAGCTTTCTTT. The chain recombines TRBV11-3 with TRBJ1-1; 11 bases line up with TRBD1. After removal of 2 bases from V and 2 bases from J, the junction contained 4 bases not matched to a gene. In germline, CDR1 is SGHNT, CDR2 YENEEA. This CDR3 is built from 16 residues. Full variable domain (outside the CDR3, taken from reference TRBV11-3 and TRBJ1-1): EAGVVQSPRYKIIEKKQPVAFWCNPISGHNTLYWYLQNLGQGPELLIRYENEEAVDDSQLPKDRFSAERLKGVDSTLKIQPAELGDSAVYLCASSLTRTGGNTEAFFGQGTRLTVV.

This clone has just a few counts. This chain uses TRBV5-1 with TRBJ1-2; D might be TRBD1 (5 bases). V lost 5 bases and J lost 8, with 13 bases in between. The CDR3 sequence is 12 residues long. In germline, CDR1 is SGHRS, CDR2 YFSETQ. In nucleotides, the CDR3 is TGCGCCAGCAGTCAAAGGGGCAGGGGCTACACCTTC. Protein: CASSQRGRGYTF. The whole variable domain, remainder taken from reference TRBV5-1 and TRBJ1-2, is KAGVTQTPRYLIKTRGQQVTLSCSPISGHRSVSWYQQTPGQGLQFLFEYFSETQRNKGNFPGRFSGRQFSNSRSEMNVSTLELGDSALYLCASSQRGRGYTFGSGTRLTVV.

The V call is TRBV2, the J call TRBJ2-3, with D unresolved. The CDR3 has 15 amino acids. CDR1 and CDR2 (germline): SNHLY, FYNNEI. The V gene lost 3 bases and the J gene lost 2 bases, with 12 bases spanning the gap. CDR3 region: CASSEQQGYTDTQYF. In nucleotides, the CDR3 is TGTGCCAGCAGTGAGCAGCAAGGCTACACAGATACGCAGTATTTT.

This chain uses TRBV5-6 with TRBJ2-1, with 8 bases that match TRBD2. Unmatched junction bases numbered 7, after V lost 2 bases and J lost 6 bases. Germline-derived CDR1 and CDR2 are SGHDT and YYEEEE. The CDR3 length is 15 residues. This chain's CDR3 is CASSFLSGTGNEQFF. CDR3 nucleotides: TGTGCCAGCAGCTTCCTTAGCGGGACGGGCAATGAGCAGTTCTTC. The whole variable domain, remainder taken from reference TRBV5-6 and TRBJ2-1, is DAGVTQSPTHLIKTRGQQVTLRCSPKSGHDTVSWYQQALGQGPQFIFQYYEEEERQRGNFPDRFSGHQFPNYSSELNVNALLLGDSALYLCASSFLSGTGNEQFFGPGTRLTVL.

This clone was seen a single time. The chain has TRBV5-1 and TRBJ2-1; D remains unclear. CDR1 and CDR2 from the germline V gene are SGHRS and YFSETQ. CDR3 length equals 15 residues. The V end lost 7 bases, the J end lost 7 bases, and 21 bases lay between the germline ends. The CDR3, as DNA: TGCGCCAGCTGCAGGTGGTCGGACCCTGGAAATGAGCAGTTCTTC. Translation: CASCRWSDPGNEQFF.

V usage is TRBV18 and J usage is TRBJ2-7; D ambiguous. The CDR3 length is 13 residues. Trimming removed 3 bases at V and 7 bases at J, with 13 bases between. Germline-derived CDR1 and CDR2 are KGHSH and LQKENI. The CDR3 reads CASSPRPFEEQYF. The DNA for the CDR3 is TGTGCCAGCTCACCTCGGCCCTTTGAGGAGCAGTACTTC.

The rearrangement joins TRBV28 to TRBJ2-7, with D possibly being TRBD2 (6 bases). V was shortened by 5 bases and J by 5 bases, with 16 bases between the two germline ends. CDR1 is MDHEN, CDR2 SYDVKM, per germline. This CDR3 has 14 residues. CDR3 in amino acids: CASSGGIGLDEQYF. In nucleotides, the CDR3 is TGTGCCAGCAGTGGCGGGATTGGCTTAGACGAGCAGTACTTC.

This chain joins TRBV10-2 and TRBJ1-5, with D possibly being TRBD1 (5 bases). The ends were cut back, 3 bases at V and 6 bases at J, with 12 bases in the middle. Germline assignment: CDR1 WSHSY and CDR2 SAAADI. CDR3 length: 14 residues. CDR3 sequence (DNA): TGCGCCAGCAGTGATCAGGGTGGAAGTCAGCCCCAGCATTTT. Translated, it gives CASSDQGGSQPQHF.

The J gene is TRBJ2-5, the V gene TRBV5-1; possible D gene TRBD2, 6 bases. This CDR3 comprises 14 residues. Trimming took off 7 bases at V and 5 bases at J, with 18 bases between the two ends. The V gene's germline CDR1 is SGHRS and CDR2 YFSETQ. CDR3 sequence reads: CASFRDSGEETQYF. CDR3 in DNA: TGCGCCAGCTTCAGGGACTCGGGGGAGGAGACCCAGTACTTC.

This chain links TRBV29-1 with TRBJ2-7; 9 bases map to TRBD1. In germline, CDR1 is SQVTM, CDR2 ANQGSEA. The CDR3 runs to 13 residues. V lost 6 bases, J lost 5 bases, and 8 bases stayed unmatched. The CDR3 region has the DNA TGCAGCGTCCGGACAGGGGCCCCTGACGAGCAGTACTTC. Protein product: CSVRTGAPDEQYF.

This clone was seen a single time. The chain employs TRBV7-9 and TRBJ1-4; D unresolved. Looked up from germline, CDR1 is SEHNR and CDR2 is FQNEAQ (reference sequence). This CDR3 has 13 amino acids. V shed 5 bases and J shed 6 bases, with 10 bases lying between them. The CDR3 region is CASSGDSYEKLFF. CDR3 DNA: TGTGCCAGCAGCGGCGACTCCTATGAAAAACTGTTTTTT.

The J gene is TRBJ2-5, the V gene TRBV10-3; perhaps TRBD1 as D (5 bases). The V end lost 2 bases, the J end lost 4 bases, and 14 bases lay between the germline ends. This CDR3 is built from 15 residues. Looked up from germline, CDR1 is ENHRY and CDR2 is SYGVKD. The CDR3 spells CAISETAGSGETQYF. The CDR3 DNA is TGTGCCATCAGTGAGACGGCAGGGTCGGGAGAGACCCAGTACTTC.